The 23 T cell receptor beta chains below were found in one sample sequenced in a study of blood T cell repertoires in COVID-19 (dated by TCRdb to the early 2020s). Library creation used the immunoSEQ multiplex PCR assay. The source is immuneACCESS, and TCRdb retained only in-frame sequences with V and J called. Part of the clones is not carried over; for the studies checked, unresolved V genes explain less than half of this, and the remainder is unexplained. For this sample there are about 110,000 clones; roughly nine tenths appear just once. The ten largest make up about 34% of the sample. Material for sequencing was peripheral blood. Every receptor here comes from a woman of 80 years or more with acute or convalescent COVID-19.

This chain links TRBV10-3 with TRBJ1-5; 10 bases match TRBD1. The CDR3 covers 15 residues. V shed 0 bases and J 6 bases; nucleotides not matched to a gene: 2. Germline loops: CDR1 ENHRY, CDR2 SYGVKD. The DNA of the CDR3 is TGTGCCATCAGTGAGTCGCGGACAGGGGGTCAGCCCCAGCATTTT. Translating gives CAISESRTGGQPQHF.

The V gene is TRBV6-6, the J gene TRBJ1-1; the D gene is possibly TRBD1 (5 bases). The CDR3 spans 13 residues. Germline assignment: CDR1 MNHNY and CDR2 SVGAGI (reference sequence). Trimming cost V 2 bases and J 2 bases, with 6 bases left between them. CDR3: CASSYRGNTEAFF. CDR3 sequence (DNA): TGTGCCAGCAGTTACAGGGGTAACACTGAAGCTTTCTTT.

The V gene is TRBV11-2, the J gene TRBJ2-7; D perhaps matches TRBD1 (6 bases). Germline values: CDR1 SGHAT, CDR2 FQNNGV. CDR3 length equals 15 residues. V shed 5 bases and J shed 2 bases, with 16 bases lying between them. The CDR3 coding sequence is TGTGCCAGCAGCCTTTACAGGGACCCAGCCTACGAGCAGTACTTC. Translated, it gives CASSLYRDPAYEQYF.

The V gene is TRBV12-3 or TRBV12-4, the J gene TRBJ2-1; D is undetermined. Trimming removed 5 bases from V and 10 bases from J, with 12 bases in between. The CDR3 contains 12 residues. The CDR3 DNA reads as TGTGCCAGCAGTGACACAGCCCACGAGCAGTTCTTC. As protein: CASSDTAHEQFF.

The J gene is TRBJ2-7, the V gene TRBV30; 10 positions agree with TRBD1. The germline CDR1 and CDR2 sequences are GTSNPN and SVGIG (reference sequence). With 1 base clipped from V and 7 bases from J, the junction kept 4 bases outside the gene matches. The CDR3 is made up of 13 amino acids. The CDR3 DNA reads TGTGCCTGGAGTGGTGACAGGGGGCAGGAGCAGTACTTC. Translating gives CAWSGDRGQEQYF.

The chain is built from TRBV28 and TRBJ1-4; D may be TRBD1 (6 bases). CDR3 length equals 14 residues. From germline, CDR1 is MDHEN and CDR2 SYDVKM. V dropped 9 bases and J dropped 5 bases, with 16 bases sitting between them. The CDR3 DNA sequence: TGTGCCAGTACTAAGGGGGGGGCGAATGAAAAACTGTTTTTT. Translating it yields CASTKGGANEKLFF.

The J gene is TRBJ2-2, the V gene TRBV11-2; D is uncertain. V was pared by 5 bases and J by 2 bases, with 12 bases between. This CDR3 spans 15 amino acids. Germline values: CDR1 SGHAT, CDR2 FQNNGV. The CDR3 spells CASSPQMPNTGELFF. The CDR3, as DNA: TGTGCCAGCAGCCCACAAATGCCAAACACCGGGGAGCTGTTTTTT.

The gene calls are TRBV6-5 and TRBJ2-7; TRBD1 might be the D (6 bases). Germline V CDR1 and CDR2: MNHEY, SVGAGI. This CDR3 comprises 13 residues. Trimming shortened V by 6 bases and J by 2 bases, and 11 bases separated the two germline ends. The CDR3 DNA sequence: TGTGCCAGCAGCGGGACACCTACCTACGAGCAGTACTTC. This encodes CASSGTPTYEQYF.

V and J are TRBV28 and TRBJ2-6, with 12 bases identical to TRBD1. V lost 10 bases to trimming and J lost 0 bases; unmatched junction nucleotides: 4. The CDR3 sequence is 16 residues long. The germline V gene encodes CDR1 MDHEN and CDR2 SYDVKM. The CDR3 DNA reads TGTGCCACCCGGGACAGGGGGCGCTCTGGGGCCAACGTCCTGACTTTC. Translating gives CATRDRGRSGANVLTF. Full variable domain (remainder filled in from reference TRBV28 and TRBJ2-6): DVKVTQSSRYLVKRTGEKVFLECVQDMDHENMFWYRQDPGLGLRLIYFSYDVKMKEKGDIPEGYSVSREKKERFSLILESASTNQTSMYLCATRDRGRSGANVLTFGAGSRLTVL.

The gene calls are TRBV16 and TRBJ1-1; D perhaps matches TRBD1 (5 bases). Germline V gene lookup returns CDR1 KGHSY and CDR2 FQNENV. The CDR3 is made up of 16 amino acids. Trimming removed 2 bases from V and 5 bases from J, with 18 bases in between. The CDR3: CASSQNSMNRGTEAFF. In DNA form, the CDR3 reads TGTGCCAGCAGCCAAAACTCGATGAATCGGGGGACTGAAGCTTTCTTT.

The chain is built from TRBV18 and TRBJ2-7; TRBD1 is a possible D gene (7 bases). Looked up from germline, CDR1 is KGHSH and CDR2 is LQKENI. The CDR3 consists of 15 residues. Trimming removed 4 bases from V and 0 bases from J, with 13 bases in between. The CDR3 here is CASSQTGEASYEQYF. CDR3 bases: TGTGCCAGCTCACAAACAGGGGAGGCCTCCTACGAGCAGTACTTC.

V and J are TRBV4-1 and TRBJ1-2; the D is unclear. With 6 bases removed from V and 6 bases from J, the gap between germline ends came to 17 bases. The CDR3 covers 14 residues. Germline-derived CDR1 and CDR2 are MGHRA and YSYEKL. The CDR3 here is CASRYIGRPDGYTF. In DNA form, the CDR3 reads TGCGCCAGCAGATACATCGGGAGGCCTGATGGCTACACCTTC.

V and J are TRBV2 and TRBJ1-5; 10 bases agree with TRBD1. Germline CDR1 SNHLY, CDR2 FYNNEI. This CDR3 spans 18 amino acids. J was trimmed by 4 bases and V by 2 bases; bases with no gene match: 11. CDR3 nucleotides: TGTGCCAGCAGTGAAACTATTAGGACAGGGGGTTTGAATCAGCCCCAGCATTTT. This sequence encodes CASSETIRTGGLNQPQHF.

This chain uses TRBV30 with TRBJ2-5; D gene ambiguous. CDR1 and CDR2 from the germline V gene are GTSNPN and SVGIG (reference sequence). This CDR3 spans 15 amino acids. V was trimmed by 0 bases and J by 1 base, leaving 12 bases between them. The CDR3 DNA reads as TGTGCCTGGAGTGTAGTCGCGCCCGCCCAAGAGACCCAGTACTTC. Its protein is CAWSVVAPAQETQYF.

This chain joins TRBV6-6 and TRBJ2-2; D is perhaps TRBD1 (6 bases). Trimming shortened V by 5 bases and J by 1 base, and 26 bases separated the two germline ends. Germline CDR1 MNHNY, CDR2 SVGAGI (reference sequence). The CDR3 has 20 residues. CDR3: CASSHLYSGPRGMNTGELFF. The CDR3 nucleotides are TGTGCCAGCAGTCACCTCTACTCCGGGCCAAGGGGGATGAACACCGGGGAGCTGTTTTTT.

The rearrangement joins TRBV4-1 to TRBJ2-3; D is ambiguous. The CDR3 is 13 residues long. Germline-derived CDR1 and CDR2 are MGHRA and YSYEKL. V was shortened by 2 bases and J by 2 bases, with 5 bases between the two germline ends. CDR3 DNA: TGCGCCAGCAGCCAATTCCACACAGATACGCAGTATTTT. It encodes CASSQFHTDTQYF.

This clone appeared a single time. The rearrangement joins TRBV29-1 to TRBJ2-5; no clear D gene. The V gene lost 3 bases and the J gene lost 3 bases, with 14 bases spanning the gap. Germline-derived CDR1 and CDR2 are SQVTM and ANQGSEA. The CDR3 is 14 amino acids. CDR3 residues: CSVEINVLEETQYF. DNA for the CDR3: TGCAGCGTTGAGATTAATGTGTTAGAAGAGACCCAGTACTTC.

The chain has TRBV4-2 and TRBJ1-1; D gene ambiguous. Germline CDR1 is LGHNA and CDR2 is YNFKEQ. This CDR3 has 16 residues. Trimming removed 0 bases at V and 0 bases at J, with 11 bases between. CDR3 sequence: CASSQDTGSLNTEAFF. CDR3 nucleotide sequence: TGTGCCAGCAGCCAAGATACGGGGTCTCTGAACACTGAAGCTTTCTTT.

CDR3: CASSLLGATDTQYF. In nucleotides, the CDR3 is TGCGCCAGCAGTCTCCTTGGGGCCACAGATACGCAGTATTTT. The V gene is TRBV5-1, the J gene TRBJ2-3; D possibly corresponds to TRBD1 (5 bases). The CDR3 runs 14 residues. V lost 5 bases and J lost 2, with 12 bases in between. Germline-derived CDR1 and CDR2 are SGHRS and YFSETQ. The full variable domain, completed using reference TRBV5-1 and TRBJ2-3, is KAGVTQTPRYLIKTRGQQVTLSCSPISGHRSVSWYQQTPGQGLQFLFEYFSETQRNKGNFPGRFSGRQFSNSRSEMNVSTLELGDSALYLCASSLLGATDTQYFGPGTRLTVL.

The chain links TRBV30 to TRBJ1-5; 8 bases match TRBD1. The V and J ends lost 2 bases and 1 base, in that order; junction bases with no gene match: 13. CDR3 length equals 18 residues. The germline CDR1 and CDR2 sequences are GTSNPN and SVGIG (reference sequence). The CDR3 region is CAWSRDRGGPGSNQPQHF. The CDR3 DNA follows: TGTGCCTGGAGTCGCGACAGGGGAGGTCCAGGCAGCAATCAGCCCCAGCATTTT.

The J gene is TRBJ2-6, the V gene TRBV5-1; no clear D gene. Germline values: CDR1 SGHRS, CDR2 YFSETQ. Trimming pared 7 bases from V and 0 bases from J, leaving 17 bases between. The CDR3 totals 17 residues. CDR3 loop: CASGKTSPLSGANVLTF. The CDR3 DNA sequence: TGCGCCAGCGGAAAGACATCCCCCCTCTCTGGGGCCAACGTCCTGACTTTC. Filled out from reference TRBV5-1 and TRBJ2-6, the complete variable domain reads KAGVTQTPRYLIKTRGQQVTLSCSPISGHRSVSWYQQTPGQGLQFLFEYFSETQRNKGNFPGRFSGRQFSNSRSEMNVSTLELGDSALYLCASGKTSPLSGANVLTFGAGSRLTVL.

The rearrangement links TRBV30 to TRBJ1-2; possible D gene TRBD1, 6 bases. The germline V and J ends were trimmed by 3 bases and 10 bases, with 12 bases remaining between them. Germline V gene sequence: CDR1 GTSNPN, CDR2 SVGIG (reference sequence). The CDR3 runs 11 residues. The CDR3 spells CAWRTGPLYTF. The DNA of the CDR3 is TGTGCCTGGAGGACAGGTCCTCTCTACACCTTC.

The chain recombines TRBV28 with TRBJ1-2; 9 positions agree with TRBD1. This CDR3 comprises 15 residues. Per the germline V gene, CDR1 is MDHEN and CDR2 is SYDVKM. V shed 3 bases, J shed 7 bases, and the junction held 9 bases outside the gene matches. The CDR3 bases are TGTGCCAGCAGTTTTAGGGACAGGGTATCGGGTGGCTACACCTTC. It specifies CASSFRDRVSGGYTF.